The TCR beta chain under discussion was sequenced for a study of T cell changes during pregnancy in multiple sclerosis. Trimming took off 4 bases at V and 10 bases at J, with 20 bases between the two ends. Germline V gene sequence: CDR1 LNHDA, CDR2 SQIVND (reference sequence). The CDR3 is 15 residues long. Sequencing used immunoSEQ multiplex PCR; TCRdb keeps in-frame clones, though not all of them. Of 90,000 or so clones detected, nearly 95% appear once; the ten largest clones hold about 1.7%. The chain carries TRBV19 and TRBJ2-1, with D unclear. This sample comprised peripheral blood, obtained after pregnancy. This sequence originates from a female donor in good health, enrolled as a control in a pregnancy study. This CDR3 reads CASSRADLHIEEQFF. The DNA for the CDR3 is TGTGCCAGTAGTAGGGCAGACCTACATATAGAGGAGCAGTTCTTC.